These 19 T cell receptor beta chains were sequenced from one sample in a study of identical twins. TCRdb redid the calling of the 5' RACE reads with MiXCR, one entry per CDR3 protein. The repertoire holds under 450,000 distinct CDR3 sequences, 18% seen once, with roughly an eighth in the top ten. Sequencing used naive T cells sorted from blood. Source of these receptors: a man between 50 and 59 years old in good health.

The chain couples TRBV7-2 to TRBJ2-1, with a weak D call TRBD1 (5 bases). V lost 2 bases and J lost 15, with 17 bases in between. Germline V gives CDR1 SGHTA, CDR2 FQGNSA. This CDR3 contains 13 residues. The CDR3, as DNA: TGTGCCAGCAGCTTAATGTTCGGCAGGGTCCTGTTCTTC. Protein: CASSLMFGRVLFF. The full variable domain, with the rest looked up from reference TRBV7-2 and TRBJ2-1, is GAGVSQSPSNKVTEKGKDVELRCDPISGHTALYWYRQSLGQGLEFLIYFQGNSAPDKSGLPSDRFSAERTGGSVSTLTIQRTQQEDSAVYLCASSLMFGRVLFFGPGTRLTVL.

This clonotype was found a few times. The gene calls are TRBV7-9 and TRBJ2-7, with D possibly TRBD1 on 6 matching bases. Trimming pared 5 bases from V and 4 bases from J, leaving 18 bases between. The germline V gene encodes CDR1 SEHNR and CDR2 FQNEAQ (reference sequence). The CDR3 is 15 residues long. Written as DNA, the CDR3 is TGTGCCAGCAGCGCCGTTAGTGGACAGCTATACGAGCAGTACTTC. Translated: CASSAVSGQLYEQYF.

The chain has TRBV3-1 and TRBJ1-6; D perhaps matches TRBD1 (5 bases). Trimming took off 6 bases at V and 8 bases at J, with 5 bases between the two ends. Per germline, CDR1 LGHDT and CDR2 YNNKEL (reference sequence). The CDR3 covers 11 residues. CDR3 protein: CASRGDSPLHF. CDR3 nucleotide sequence: TGTGCCAGCAGGGGGGATTCACCCCTCCACTTT.

The CDR3 protein is CASSLSRGGYNEQFF. Here the CDR3 DNA reads TGTGCCAGCAGCTTATCCCGGGGCGGCTACAATGAGCAGTTCTTC. V and J are TRBV7-3 and TRBJ2-1; TRBD1 or TRBD2 may be the D gene (5 bases each). The CDR3 totals 15 residues. The V gene's germline CDR1 is SGHTA and CDR2 FQGTGA. Trimming stripped 2 bases from V and 3 bases from J, with 11 bases between.

CDR3 residues: CASSLTGFEKNIQYF. In nucleotides, the CDR3 is TGTGCCAGCAGCTTGACAGGGTTTGAGAAAAACATTCAGTACTTC. The chain employs TRBV5-8 and TRBJ2-4, with D perhaps TRBD1 (6 bases). CDR1 SGHTS and CDR2 YDEGEE come from the germline V gene. V was cut by 1 base and J by 4 bases, with 12 bases left in between. The CDR3 is made up of 15 amino acids.

This clonotype was recorded at least ten times. This chain links TRBV20-1 with TRBJ2-2, with 9 bases aligning to TRBD2. The CDR3 is made up of 14 amino acids. V trimming: 5 bases; J trimming: 6 bases; junction bases outside the gene matches: 7. The germline V gene has CDR1 DFQATT and CDR2 SNEGSKA (reference sequence). CDR3 sequence (DNA): TGCAGTGCTCAAGGTTTAGCGGGGGCCGGGGAGCTGTTTTTT. This translates into CSAQGLAGAGELFF.

This clonotype was seen a few times. J is TRBJ1-2 and V is TRBV6-2 or TRBV6-3, with unresolved D. The CDR3 sequence is 17 residues long. Trimming left V 1 base short and J 4 bases short, with 19 bases between. Germline-derived CDR1 and CDR2 are MNHEY and SVGEGT. The CDR3 here is CASSYFRLEFELYGYTF. The CDR3 DNA is TGTGCCAGCAGTTACTTCAGGTTGGAGTTCGAACTCTATGGCTACACCTTC.

The gene calls are TRBV27 and TRBJ2-1; 11 bases fit TRBD2. Germline assignment: CDR1 MNHEY and CDR2 SMNVEV (reference sequence). After removal of 3 bases from V and 6 bases from J, the junction contained 7 bases not matched to a gene. The CDR3 is 16 residues long. Here the CDR3 DNA reads TGTGCCAGCAGTTTCCAACTAGCGGGGGAGCTCAATGAGCAGTTCTTC. Encoded protein: CASSFQLAGELNEQFF.

In its sample, this clonotype was seen a few times. The V and J genes are TRBV6-1 and TRBJ2-7; D perhaps matches TRBD1 (5 bases). Deletions cut 7 bases from V and 5 bases from J, with 18 bases between. The CDR3 covers 14 residues. CDR1 and CDR2 from the germline V gene are MNHNS and SASEGT. Written as DNA, the CDR3 is TGTGCCAGCAATAACGGTGGGGCTTGGAACGAGCAGTACTTC. Translating it yields CASNNGGAWNEQYF.

This clonotype was observed a few times. This rearrangement joins TRBV27 to TRBJ2-7; 8 nucleotides line up with TRBD2. The CDR3 is 14 residues long. The trim removed 8 bases at V and 3 bases at J, leaving 9 bases unmatched. CDR1 and CDR2 from the germline V gene are MNHEY and SMNVEV (reference sequence). DNA of the CDR3: TGTGCCAGCTCGATCGGGCTAGCGGGCTACGAGCAGTACTTC. Translation: CASSIGLAGYEQYF.

This clonotype was observed a handful of times. The chain recombines TRBV12-3 or TRBV12-4 with TRBJ1-3; D perhaps matches TRBD1 (5 bases). This CDR3 has 15 residues. The V end lost 1 base, the J end lost 4 bases, and 11 bases lay between the germline ends. The CDR3 loop reads CASSLVATEGNTIYF. CDR3 DNA: TGTGCCAGCAGTTTAGTCGCGACAGAAGGAAACACCATATATTTT.

This clonotype was counted many times. V usage is TRBV4-3 and J usage is TRBJ2-7, with 8 positions matching TRBD1. Trimming at V came to 0 bases and at J to 2 bases, leaving 6 bases not matched to a gene. Germline lookup yields CDR1 LGHNA and CDR2 YSLEER. The CDR3 consists of 16 residues. CDR3 amino acids: CASSQDRGQGAYEQYF. DNA for the CDR3: TGCGCCAGCAGCCAAGATCGAGGACAGGGAGCCTACGAGCAGTACTTC.

This clonotype was counted at least ten times. The chain couples TRBV6-5 to TRBJ2-2; D tentatively fits TRBD1 or TRBD2 (5 bases each). CDR3 length: 18 residues. Germline V gene data show CDR1 as MNHEY and CDR2 as SVGAGI. Trimming removed 6 bases at V and 0 bases at J, with 20 bases between. The CDR3 DNA is TGTGCCAGCAGCTCTCGGGACGGAGTTAATACGAACACCGGGGAGCTGTTTTTT. Translated, it gives CASSSRDGVNTNTGELFF.

This clonotype has more than one count but fewer than ten. The genes are TRBV4-3 and TRBJ2-1; D is possibly TRBD1 or TRBD2 (6 bases each). V was cut by 1 base and J by 3 bases, with 10 bases left in between. Germline-derived CDR1 and CDR2 are LGHNA and YSLEER. The CDR3 extends over 15 amino acids. CDR3 DNA sequence: TGCGCCAGCAGCCAAGGGCGGGACAACTACAATGAGCAGTTCTTC. The encoded protein is CASSQGRDNYNEQFF.

This clonotype was seen ten or more times. The chain carries TRBV10-3 and TRBJ2-7; no clear D gene. The CDR3 spans 15 residues. Trimming removed 0 bases at V and 0 bases at J, with 9 bases between. Germline loops: CDR1 ENHRY, CDR2 SYGVKD. CDR3 protein: CAISESMASSYEQYF. CDR3 nucleotide sequence: TGTGCCATCAGTGAGTCGATGGCGAGCTCCTACGAGCAGTACTTC.

This clonotype has a count of ten or more. V gene TRBV5-5 combines with J gene TRBJ2-1; 9 bases map to TRBD1. Germline lookup yields CDR1 SGHKS and CDR2 YYEKEE (reference sequence). CDR3 length: 16 amino acids. V lost 1 base and J lost 1; bases outside the gene matches: 3. CDR3 residues: CASSLLGTGSYNEQFF. The CDR3 DNA is TGTGCCAGCAGCTTGCTAGGGACAGGGTCCTACAATGAGCAGTTCTTC. The variable domain in full, with the rest retrieved from reference TRBV5-5 and TRBJ2-1, is DAGVTQSPTHLIKTRGQQVTLRCSPISGHKSVSWYQQVLGQGPQFIFQYYEKEERGRGNFPDRFSARQFPNYSSELNVNALLLGDSALYLCASSLLGTGSYNEQFFGPGTRLTVL.

This clonotype was counted a few times. The CDR3 sequence: CASSFYGRMGQETQYF. For the CDR3, the DNA is TGTGCCAGCAGCTTTTACGGGAGGATGGGGCAAGAGACCCAGTACTTC. The V call is TRBV7-2, the J call TRBJ2-5, with 7 bases identical to TRBD2. The CDR3 totals 16 residues. J was trimmed by 2 bases and V by 3 bases; bases with no gene match: 9. CDR1 and CDR2 (germline): SGHTA, FQGNSA.

The rearrangement uses TRBV6-1 and TRBJ1-4; 10 nucleotides agree with TRBD1. The J segment lost 8 bases and the V segment lost 6 bases, leaving 9 bases of the junction unmatched. CDR3 length equals 15 residues. The V gene's germline CDR1 is MNHNS and CDR2 SASEGT. This CDR3 is CASSTLRDRGEKLFF. The DNA for the CDR3 is TGTGCCAGCAGCACCCTCCGGGACAGGGGAGAAAAACTGTTTTTT.

This clonotype was observed at least ten times. The rearrangement links TRBV12-3 or TRBV12-4 to TRBJ2-3; 8 bases are shared with TRBD2. J lost 0 bases, V lost 5 bases, and 7 bases had no gene match. This CDR3 region has 16 residues. CDR3 amino acids: CASSPGLARSTDTQYF. CDR3 DNA sequence: TGTGCCAGCAGTCCCGGACTAGCCAGAAGCACAGATACGCAGTATTTT.